The clone carrying this T cell receptor (beta chain) was recorded at least ten times. Its antigen is currently unknown. RNA transcripts served as the template for amplifying TCR beta CDR3 regions. With the HTBI primer set, the TCR CDR3 went through a first round of RT-PCR. TCRdb itself ran the multiplex PCR reads through MiXCR, one entry per CDR3 protein. The sample holds hundreds of thousands of distinct CDR3 sequences; roughly 14% are singletons and the top ten take roughly 4.5%. The CDR3 consists of 12 residues. V was clipped by 5 bases and J by 2 bases, with 5 bases between them. The germline CDR1 and CDR2 sequences are MNHEY and SMNVEV (reference sequence). The source of the sample is a study of T cells in Graves' hyperthyroidism and ophthalmopathy. Notes on the study in general: Stable hyperthyroidism was separated from ophthalmopathy by a model based on 13 V-J features.

Patients were excluded because of uncontrolled infection, other autoimmune disease, pregnancy or lactation. The TCR sequence derives from a woman in her thirties or forties with Graves' ophthalmopathy. The specimen was blood. The chain couples TRBV27 to TRBJ2-3; D gene uncertain. In nucleotides, the CDR3 is TGTGCCAGCAGTCCACACACAGATACGCAGTATTTT. The encoded protein is CASSPHTDTQYF.